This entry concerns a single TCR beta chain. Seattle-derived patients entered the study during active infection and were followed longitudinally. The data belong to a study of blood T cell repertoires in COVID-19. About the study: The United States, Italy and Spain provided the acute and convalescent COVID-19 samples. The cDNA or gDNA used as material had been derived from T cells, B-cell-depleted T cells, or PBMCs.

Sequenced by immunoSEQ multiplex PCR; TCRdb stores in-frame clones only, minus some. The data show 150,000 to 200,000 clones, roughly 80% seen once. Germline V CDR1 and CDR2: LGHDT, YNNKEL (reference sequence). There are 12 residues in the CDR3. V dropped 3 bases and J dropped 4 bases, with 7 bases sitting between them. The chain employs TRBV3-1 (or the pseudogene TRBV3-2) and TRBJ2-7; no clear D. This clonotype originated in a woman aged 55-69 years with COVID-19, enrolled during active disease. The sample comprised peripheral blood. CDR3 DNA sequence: TGTGCCAGCAGCCATGGAGAGTACGAGCAGTACTTC. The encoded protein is CASSHGEYEQYF.